The entry that follows covers one TCR beta chain sequence. The antigen remains undetermined. These data are taken from a study of monozygotic twins with inflammatory bowel disease. General study points: Relative to healthy twins, IBD patients had fewer clonotypes in common with others, a gap that was especially apparent with disease activity. It was not supported that a single strong signal or clonotype was associated with IBD. Patient-to-patient differences in immunosuppressive treatment may have added variability to the repertoires. The inverse Simpson measure of TCRbeta diversity was lower in IBD patients than in healthy co-twins.

The CDR3 covers 15 residues. Per the germline V gene, CDR1 is DFQATT and CDR2 is SNEGSKA (reference sequence). No DNA is given; TCRdb re-called the 5' RACE reads and lists each CDR3 protein once. Recorded for this sample: roughly 320,000 distinct CDR3 sequences. The V gene is TRBV20-1, the J gene TRBJ2-7; absent DNA, TCRdb's TRBD1 call cannot be checked. Sequencing was done on a sample of blood. This sequence was found in a human donor with ulcerative colitis or Crohn's disease, or a healthy co-twin of an affected twin (not recorded which). This CDR3 reads CSARDIQGALYEQYF.